Following are 10 T cell receptor beta chains from one sample sequenced in a study of blood T cell repertoires in COVID-19. Method: immunoSEQ multiplex PCR; TCRdb's copy keeps in-frame clones and lacks some. In the table there are around 200,000 clones, approximately 80% of which are singletons. Source material: peripheral blood. The source is a woman aged 40-49 years with COVID-19, enrolled during active disease.

The chain couples TRBV9 to TRBJ2-2, with 10 bases identical to TRBD2. CDR1 SGDLS and CDR2 YYNGEE come from the germline V gene. There are 15 residues in the CDR3. Unmatched junction bases numbered 5, after V lost 4 bases and J lost 5 bases. CDR3 loop: CASSTLAGETGELFF. Here the CDR3 DNA reads TGTGCCAGCAGCACCCTAGCGGGAGAGACCGGGGAGCTGTTTTTT. Drawing the rest from reference TRBV9 and TRBJ2-2, the complete variable domain is DSGVTQTPKHLITATGQRVTLRCSPRSGDLSVYWYQQSLDQGLQFLIQYYNGEERAKGNILERFSAQQFPDLHSELNLSSLELGDSALYFCASSTLAGETGELFFGEGSRLTVL.

The V gene is TRBV7-9, the J gene TRBJ2-5; 8 bases align to TRBD1. Germline CDR1 reads SEHNR; CDR2 reads FQNEAQ (reference sequence). The CDR3 totals 14 residues. The J segment lost 5 bases and the V segment lost 10 bases, leaving 12 bases of the junction unmatched. The CDR3 coding sequence is TGTGCCACTCTCCCCCCAGGGGGCTTGGAGACCCAGTACTTC. Its protein product is CATLPPGGLETQYF.

CDR3 region: CASSETTNYGYTF. CDR3 DNA: TGTGCCAGCAGTGAGACAACTAACTATGGCTACACCTTC. J is TRBJ1-2 and V is TRBV25-1, with unresolved D. Trimming pared 3 bases from V and 0 bases from J, leaving 5 bases between. The germline V gene encodes CDR1 MGHDK and CDR2 SYGVNS. The CDR3 consists of 13 residues.

The rearrangement uses TRBV24-1 and TRBJ1-1; weak D call: TRBD1 (5 bases). CDR1 and CDR2 from the germline V gene are KGHDR and SFDVKD. CDR3 size: 15 residues. V lost 1 base and J lost 1, with 9 bases in between. The CDR3 DNA sequence: TGTGCCACCAGTGATTTTCAGGACACGAACACTGAAGCTTTCTTT. Encoded protein: CATSDFQDTNTEAFF.

The chain links TRBV11-2 to TRBJ2-7; D remains ambiguous. The ends were cut back, 8 bases at V and 3 bases at J, with 8 bases in the middle. CDR1 and CDR2 (germline): SGHAT, FQNNGV. This CDR3 has 11 amino acids. The CDR3 DNA reads TGTGCCAGCGGCAGGCACTACGAGCAGTACTTC. Its protein is CASGRHYEQYF. Full variable domain (outside the CDR3, taken from reference TRBV11-2 and TRBJ2-7): EAGVAQSPRYKIIEKRQSVAFWCNPISGHATLYWYQQILGQGPKLLIQFQNNGVVDDSQLPKDRFSAERLKGVDSTLKIQPAKLEDSAVYLCASGRHYEQYFGPGTRLTVT.

This clone was detected a few times. The chain is built from TRBV11-3 and TRBJ1-1, with D perhaps TRBD1 (5 bases). CDR1 SGHNT and CDR2 YENEEA come from the germline V gene. Trimming removed 3 bases from V and 1 base from J, with 9 bases in between. This CDR3 has 14 residues. The CDR3 is CASSLGPRNTEAFF. Here the CDR3 DNA reads TGTGCCAGCAGCTTGGGGCCTCGGAACACTGAAGCTTTCTTT.

This sequence joins TRBV7-6 and TRBJ1-1; 7 nucleotides align to TRBD1. CDR3 length: 16 amino acids. Germline CDR1 and CDR2: SGHVS and FNYEAQ. Trimming took 5 bases from V and 1 from J; bases not matched to a gene: 10. The DNA of the CDR3 is TGTGCCAGCAGCACCGCGGGGGGGACAGCGAACACTGAAGCTTTCTTT. It translates to CASSTAGGTANTEAFF.

The chain links TRBV27 to TRBJ1-2; tentatively, D is TRBD1 (5 bases). V lost 5 bases to trimming and J lost 0 bases, with 10 bases between them. The CDR3 spans 14 residues. Per the germline V gene, CDR1 is MNHEY and CDR2 is SMNVEV (reference sequence). The CDR3 coding sequence is TGTGCCAGCAGTGCAGGGCCAGCTAACTATGGCTACACCTTC. Translating it yields CASSAGPANYGYTF.

The gene calls are TRBV10-3 and TRBJ2-1; D ambiguous. Germline assignment: CDR1 ENHRY and CDR2 SYGVKD. V lost 0 bases, J lost 5 bases, and 5 bases lay in between. CDR3 length: 13 residues. This chain's CDR3 is CAISESSDNEQFF. In nucleotides, the CDR3 is TGTGCCATCAGTGAGTCGAGTGACAATGAGCAGTTCTTC.

The chain couples TRBV5-4 to TRBJ2-7, with 7 positions matching TRBD1. J was trimmed by 0 bases and V by 9 bases; bases with no gene match: 3. Germline V gene data show CDR1 as SGHNT and CDR2 as YYREEE (reference sequence). The length of the CDR3 is 12 residues. The CDR3 DNA sequence: TGTGCCACCAGGGACAGCTCCTACGAGCAGTACTTC. Protein sequence: CATRDSSYEQYF.